This T cell receptor (beta chain) was obtained from a study of cytomegalovirus exposure and HLA in healthy donors. Study-wide findings and caveats: CMV serostatus alone was available as immune exposure information. The dataset shows that most TCR sequences were rare, while some public TCRs occurred in many donors. As a later analysis showed, a missense DCLRE1C variant was linked to trimming of TCR beta V- and J-genes.

In the PCR, 60 Vbeta and 13 Jbeta primers were used. Clones were read by immunoSEQ multiplex PCR, and TCRdb kept only the in-frame ones, dropping some. The data contain some 180,000 clones, 79% of them singletons. A note on this clone: Its specificity is not known.

The CDR3 is made up of 17 amino acids. Germline V lookup: CDR1 LGHNA, CDR2 YSLEER. V trimming: 0 bases; J trimming: 9 bases; junction bases outside the gene matches: 9. Every donor was a healthy person donating bone marrow. The sequenced material came from PBMCs. The source is a woman aged 25 to 39 in good health and CMV-seropositive. V gene TRBV4-3 combines with J gene TRBJ2-2; TRBD2 aligns across 11 bases. The CDR3 region has the DNA TGCGCCAGCAGCCAAGAAACTAGCGGGGGCGGTGCTCGGGAGCTGTTTTTT. Protein product: CASSQETSGGGARELFF.